These T cell receptor beta chains were read from a single sample in a study of blood T cells in healthy people across ages. TCRdb processed the 5' RACE reads anew with MiXCR; each CDR3 protein has one entry. The sample contains roughly 650,000 distinct CDR3 sequences, about 34% of which appear only once. Material: blood. These receptors originate from a woman older than 75 in good health. The CDR3 runs from the conserved cysteine through the conserved F or W. D genes are given only for firm matches. The listing skips clone size in some rows; elsewhere it reads once, few, many or a size class.

D gene	clone size	V gene	J gene	CDR3 protein	CDR3 DNA
-	many	TRBV9	TRBJ1-5	CASSADGRNQPQHF	TGTGCCAGCAGCGCAGACGGACGCAATCAGCCCCAGCATTTT
-	few	TRBV3-1	TRBJ1-2	CASSLRDNIFGYTF	TGTGCCAGCAGCCTCCGGGACAACATCTTTGGCTACACCTTC
TRBD1	many	TRBV3-1	TRBJ2-7	CASRHGQGASEQYF	TGTGCCAGCAGACATGGACAGGGGGCGTCCGAGCAGTACTTC
TRBD1	many	TRBV18	TRBJ1-2	CASSAVPTGGADLGYGYTF	TGTGCCAGCTCAGCCGTACCTACAGGGGGCGCAGACCTAGGCTATGGCTACACCTTC
TRBD2	many	TRBV27	TRBJ2-3	CASSATSGGPDTQYF	TGTGCCAGCAGTGCGACTAGCGGGGGACCAGATACGCAGTATTTT
-	many	TRBV20-1	TRBJ1-2	CSFKGLGEHYGYTF	TGCAGTTTTAAAGGGCTGGGGGAGCACTATGGCTACACCTTC
-	-	TRBV6-5	TRBJ2-2	CASSYFFFGNTGELFF	TGTGCCAGCAGTTACTTCTTTTTCGGCAACACCGGGGAGCTGTTTTTT
TRBD2	many	TRBV5-1	TRBJ2-1	CACRLAGGGEQFF	TGCGCCTGTCGACTAGCGGGGGGGGGTGAGCAGTTCTTC
-	-	TRBV28	TRBJ1-5	CASSLLGDQPQHF	TGTGCCAGCAGTTTACTGGGAGATCAGCCCCAGCATTTT
-	many	TRBV5-1	TRBJ2-7	CASSFEGIGYEQYF	TGCGCCAGCAGCTTTGAGGGAATTGGATACGAGCAGTACTTC
-	-	TRBV7-8	TRBJ2-1	CASSLSVGEAAYNEQFF	TGTGCCAGCAGCTTAAGTGTCGGGGAAGCGGCCTACAATGAGCAGTTCTTC
TRBD1	-	TRBV19	TRBJ2-2	CASSPDRATDTGELFF	TGTGCCAGTAGCCCGGACAGGGCCACGGACACCGGGGAGCTGTTTTTT
TRBD1	-	TRBV20-1	TRBJ2-7	CSAREPTGNSYEQYF	TGCAGTGCTAGAGAGCCGACAGGGAATTCCTACGAGCAGTACTTC
-	once	TRBV7-3	TRBJ2-1	CASSPFGGLYNEQFF	TGTGCCAGCAGTCCCTTTGGAGGCCTTTACAATGAGCAGTTCTTC
-	few	TRBV2	TRBJ1-5	CASSEGGTSNQPQHF	TGTGCCAGCAGTGAAGGGGGGACGAGCAATCAGCCCCAGCATTTT
-	few	TRBV18	TRBJ1-6	CASSMREDSPLHF	TGTGCCAGCTCTATGAGGGAGGATTCACCCCTCCACTTT
-	-	TRBV5-8	TRBJ2-7	CASSLSRGRFHEQYF	TGTGCCAGCAGCTTGTCCCGGGGGCGCTTCCACGAGCAGTACTTC
-	many	TRBV7-2	TRBJ2-7	CASSLEGGGSYEQYF	TGTGCCAGCAGCTTAGAGGGCGGAGGCTCCTACGAGCAGTACTTC
TRBD1	few	TRBV7-2	TRBJ1-5	CASQDRGHGNQPQHF	TGTGCCAGCCAGGACAGGGGGCATGGCAATCAGCCCCAGCATTTT
-	-	TRBV7-2	TRBJ2-7	CASSLAGKSYEQYF	TGTGCCAGCAGCTTAGCGGGGAAGTCCTACGAGCAGTACTTC
-	-	TRBV5-1	TRBJ2-2	CASSPTASNTGELFF	TGCGCCAGCAGCCCTACCGCCTCGAACACCGGGGAGCTGTTTTTT
-	many	TRBV27	TRBJ2-1	CASSRTGGLVSYNEQFF	TGTGCCAGCAGTAGAACAGGGGGACTAGTCTCCTACAATGAGCAGTTCTTC
TRBD1	-	TRBV10-3	TRBJ2-3	CAISEGLRTGGTGDTQYF	TGTGCCATCAGTGAGGGTCTGCGTACAGGGGGAACCGGAGATACGCAGTATTTT
-	-	TRBV4-1	TRBJ1-1	CASSQGDFGLTEAFF	TGCGCCAGCAGCCAAGGGGACTTCGGGCTCACTGAAGCTTTCTTT
-	few	TRBV20-1	TRBJ1-4	CSARVRANEKLFF	TGCAGTGCAAGGGTCAGGGCGAATGAAAAACTGTTTTTT
-	-	TRBV29-1	TRBJ1-2	CNVEDPGSGYTF	TGCAACGTTGAAGATCCGGGTAGTGGCTACACCTTC
-	few	TRBV27	TRBJ2-1	CASSAHRGNQETQFF	TGTGCCAGCAGCGCGCATCGGGGGAACCAAGAGACCCAGTTCTTC
-	many	TRBV7-3	TRBJ2-1	CASSFTRSSYNEQFF	TGTGCCAGCAGCTTCACCCGGAGCTCCTACAATGAGCAGTTCTTC
-	many	TRBV7-2	TRBJ2-5	CASSLEGRVETQYF	TGTGCCAGCAGCTTAGAGGGCAGGGTTGAGACCCAGTACTTC
TRBD1	many	TRBV6-5	TRBJ2-7	CASSPYRGAEQYF	TGTGCCAGCAGTCCCTACAGGGGCGCCGAGCAGTACTTC
-	many	TRBV7-2	TRBJ2-7	CASSFPGSSEQYF	TGTGCCAGCAGCTTCCCGGGTAGTAGCGAGCAGTACTTC
-	few	TRBV7-6	TRBJ1-6	CASSLRDGSGHLHF	TGTGCCAGCAGCCTCCGGGACGGGAGTGGGCACCTCCACTTT
-	few	TRBV9	TRBJ1-3	CASSTTAASGNTIYF	TGTGCCAGCAGCACCACAGCGGCCTCTGGAAACACCATATATTTT
TRBD2	-	TRBV7-2	TRBJ2-5	CASSLGDAGGQETQYF	TGTGCCAGCAGCTTAGGTGATGCGGGGGGACAAGAGACCCAGTACTTC
-	many	TRBV5-1	TRBJ2-1	CASSFGTYNEQFF	TGCGCCAGCAGCTTTGGCACCTACAATGAGCAGTTCTTC
-	many	TRBV20-1	TRBJ2-7	CSAMAGGLDEQYF	TGCAGTGCTATGGCAGGGGGGCTCGACGAGCAGTACTTC
-	-	TRBV20-1	TRBJ1-2	CSAIAWAALAGYTF	TGCAGTGCCATCGCCTGGGCGGCCCTTGCGGGCTACACCTTC
TRBD1	few	TRBV20-1	TRBJ1-2	CSALPGQGVYGYTF	TGCAGTGCTTTACCGGGACAGGGGGTCTATGGCTACACCTTC
-	many	TRBV5-5	TRBJ2-2	CASSFAQGTNTGELFF	TGTGCCAGCAGCTTCGCGCAGGGAACGAACACCGGGGAGCTGTTTTTT
-	-	TRBV12-2	TRBJ2-7	CASRLGRTGHLSYEQYF	TGTGCAAGTCGCTTAGGGCGGACAGGGCACCTCTCCTACGAGCAGTACTTC
-	once	TRBV10-3	TRBJ2-1	CASTRSGSDEQFF	TGTGCCAGCACTAGGTCAGGGTCGGATGAGCAGTTCTTC
TRBD1	many	TRBV7-2	TRBJ1-5	CASSLGQGPNQPQHF	TGTGCCAGCAGCTTGGGACAGGGCCCCAATCAGCCCCAGCATTTT
TRBD1	-	TRBV2	TRBJ1-4	CASSDRQGTNEKLFF	TGTGCCAGCAGTGACCGACAGGGAACTAATGAAAAACTGTTTTTT
TRBD1	few	TRBV28	TRBJ1-2	CASTPGDSNYGYTF	TGTGCCAGCACCCCCGGGGACAGTAACTATGGCTACACCTTC